Included here is one T cell receptor beta chain sequence, with context. Germline lookup yields CDR1 DFQATT and CDR2 SNEGSKA (reference sequence). The CDR3 is 14 residues long. Deletions cut 3 bases from V and 1 base from J, with 13 bases between. Recruits, aged roughly 18 to 89 years, lived in 24 US areas. The data originate from a study of blood T cell repertoires in COVID-19. Study-wide background: Sources were T cells, B-cell-depleted T cells, or PBMCs; the material itself was cDNA or gDNA.

In the source study's methods: Amplified reference gene primers provided the basis for estimating nucleated cell counts. Data came from immunoSEQ multiplex PCR; TCRdb stores just in-frame clones and leaves some out. V and J calls and clone size are copied from that table; D and trimming were computed from the DNA. The table lists 400,000 or so clones, 90% of them singletons. The chain joins TRBV20-1 to TRBJ2-7; D may be TRBD1 (5 bases). Sequencing was performed on PBMCs or T cells enriched from blood (not recorded which). This TCR came from a man aged 18 to 29 who had recovered from COVID-19. The CDR3 DNA is TGCAGTGCTAGTACCAGGAGACAGTCCTACGAGCAGTACTTC. It specifies CSASTRRQSYEQYF.